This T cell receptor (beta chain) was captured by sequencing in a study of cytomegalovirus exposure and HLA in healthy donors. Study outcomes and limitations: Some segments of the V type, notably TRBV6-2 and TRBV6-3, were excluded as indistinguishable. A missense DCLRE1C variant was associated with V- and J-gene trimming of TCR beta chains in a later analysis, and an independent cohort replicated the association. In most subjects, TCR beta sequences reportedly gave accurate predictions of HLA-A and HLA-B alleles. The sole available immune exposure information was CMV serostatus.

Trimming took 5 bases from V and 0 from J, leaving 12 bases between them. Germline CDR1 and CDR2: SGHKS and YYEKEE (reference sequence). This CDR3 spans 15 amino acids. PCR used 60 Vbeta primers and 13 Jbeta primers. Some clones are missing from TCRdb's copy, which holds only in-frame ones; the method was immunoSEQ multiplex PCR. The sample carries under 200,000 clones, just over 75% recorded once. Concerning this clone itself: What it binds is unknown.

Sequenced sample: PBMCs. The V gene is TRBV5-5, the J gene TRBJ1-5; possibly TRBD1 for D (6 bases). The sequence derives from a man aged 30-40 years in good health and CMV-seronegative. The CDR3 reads CASRGKGDSNQPQHF. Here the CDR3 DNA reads TGTGCCAGCAGGGGTAAGGGGGATAGCAATCAGCCCCAGCATTTT.